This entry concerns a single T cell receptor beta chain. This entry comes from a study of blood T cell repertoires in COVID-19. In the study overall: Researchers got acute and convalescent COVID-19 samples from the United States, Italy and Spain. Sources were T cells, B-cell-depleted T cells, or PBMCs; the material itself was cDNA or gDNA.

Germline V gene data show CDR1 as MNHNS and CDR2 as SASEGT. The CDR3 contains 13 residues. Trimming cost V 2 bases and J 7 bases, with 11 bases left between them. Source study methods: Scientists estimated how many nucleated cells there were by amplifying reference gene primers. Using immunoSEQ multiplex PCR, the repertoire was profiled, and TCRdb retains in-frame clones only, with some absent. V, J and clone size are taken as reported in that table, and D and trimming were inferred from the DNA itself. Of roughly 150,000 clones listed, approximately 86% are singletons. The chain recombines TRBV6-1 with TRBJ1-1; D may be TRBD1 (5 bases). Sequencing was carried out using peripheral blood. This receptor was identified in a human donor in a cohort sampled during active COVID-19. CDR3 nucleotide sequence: TGTGCCAGCAGTGAATCCAGGGCAAGTGAAGCTTTCTTT. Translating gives CASSESRASEAFF.